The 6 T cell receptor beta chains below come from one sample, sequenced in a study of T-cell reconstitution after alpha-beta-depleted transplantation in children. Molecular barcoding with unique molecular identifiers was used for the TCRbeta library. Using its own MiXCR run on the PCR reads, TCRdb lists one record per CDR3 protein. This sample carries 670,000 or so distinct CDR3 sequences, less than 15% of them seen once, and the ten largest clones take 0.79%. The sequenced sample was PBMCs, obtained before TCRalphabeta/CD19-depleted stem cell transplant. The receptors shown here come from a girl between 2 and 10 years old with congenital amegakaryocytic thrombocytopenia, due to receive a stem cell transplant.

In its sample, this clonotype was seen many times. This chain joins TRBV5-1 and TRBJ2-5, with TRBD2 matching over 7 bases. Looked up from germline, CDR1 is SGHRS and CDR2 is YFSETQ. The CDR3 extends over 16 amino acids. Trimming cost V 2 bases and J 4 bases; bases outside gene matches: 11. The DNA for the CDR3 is TGCGCCAGCAGCTTTAGGAGCGGGGAAAGAGGAGAGACCCAGTACTTC. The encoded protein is CASSFRSGERGETQYF.

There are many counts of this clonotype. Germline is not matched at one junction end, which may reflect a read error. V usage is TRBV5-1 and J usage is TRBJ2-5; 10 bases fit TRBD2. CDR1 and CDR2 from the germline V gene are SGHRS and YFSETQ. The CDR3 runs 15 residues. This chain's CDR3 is CASSLVLAGEETQYF. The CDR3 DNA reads TGTGCCAGCAGCTTAGTCCTAGCGGGAGAAGAGACCCAGTACTTC.

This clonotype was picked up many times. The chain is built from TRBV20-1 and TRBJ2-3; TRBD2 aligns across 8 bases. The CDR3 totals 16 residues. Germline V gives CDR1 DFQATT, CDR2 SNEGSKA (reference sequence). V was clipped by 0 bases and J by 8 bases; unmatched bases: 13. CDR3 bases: TGCAGTGCTAGAGATCAACGGGAGGGCCTGGTGGGTACGCAGTATTTT. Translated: CSARDQREGLVGTQYF.

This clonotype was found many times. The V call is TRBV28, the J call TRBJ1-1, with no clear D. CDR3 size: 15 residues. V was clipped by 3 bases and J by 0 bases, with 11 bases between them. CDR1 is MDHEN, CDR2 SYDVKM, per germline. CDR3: CASSFSLTMNTEAFF. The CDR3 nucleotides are TGTGCCAGCAGTTTTTCGCTTACCATGAACACTGAAGCTTTCTTT.

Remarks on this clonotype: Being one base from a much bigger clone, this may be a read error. The CDR3 nucleotides read TGCAGTGCTAGCAGAATGCAAGAGACCCAGTACTTC. Translation: CSASRMQETQYF. V is TRBV20-1 and J is TRBJ2-5; D call uncertain. V gave up 3 bases and J gave up 2 bases, with 7 bases separating them. Germline-derived CDR1 and CDR2 are DFQATT and SNEGSKA (reference sequence). The CDR3 loop spans 12 amino acids.

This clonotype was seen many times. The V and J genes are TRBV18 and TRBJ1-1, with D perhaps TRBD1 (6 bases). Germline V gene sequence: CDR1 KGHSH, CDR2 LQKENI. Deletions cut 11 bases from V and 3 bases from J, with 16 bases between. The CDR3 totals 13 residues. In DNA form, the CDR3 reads TGTGCCTCCAGTGGGGGCTGGGACACTGAAGCTTTCTTT. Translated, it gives CASSGGWDTEAFF. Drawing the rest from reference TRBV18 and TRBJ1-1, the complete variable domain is NAGVMQNPRHLVRRRGQEARLRCSPMKGHSHVYWYRQLPEEGLKFMVYLQKENIIDESGMPKERFSAEFPKEGPSILRIQQVVRGDSAAYFCASSGGWDTEAFFGQGTRLTVV.